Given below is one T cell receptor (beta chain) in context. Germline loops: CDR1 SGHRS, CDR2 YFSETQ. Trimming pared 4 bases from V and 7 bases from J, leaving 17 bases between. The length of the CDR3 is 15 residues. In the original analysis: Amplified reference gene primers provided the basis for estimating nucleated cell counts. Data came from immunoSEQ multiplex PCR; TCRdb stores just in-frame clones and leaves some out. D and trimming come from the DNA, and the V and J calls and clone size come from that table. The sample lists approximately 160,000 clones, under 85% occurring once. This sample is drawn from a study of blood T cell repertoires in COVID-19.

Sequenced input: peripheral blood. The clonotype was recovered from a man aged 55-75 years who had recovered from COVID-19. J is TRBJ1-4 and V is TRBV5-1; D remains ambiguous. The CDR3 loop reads CASSPETAEGEKLFF. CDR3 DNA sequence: TGCGCCAGCAGCCCCGAGACGGCAGAGGGTGAAAAACTGTTTTTT. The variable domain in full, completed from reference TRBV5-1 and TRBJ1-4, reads KAGVTQTPRYLIKTRGQQVTLSCSPISGHRSVSWYQQTPGQGLQFLFEYFSETQRNKGNFPGRFSGRQFSNSRSEMNVSTLELGDSALYLCASSPETAEGEKLFFGSGTQLSVL.